The 11 T cell receptor beta chains below all came from one sample that was sequenced in a study of blood T cell repertoires in COVID-19. The table came from immunoSEQ multiplex PCR; TCRdb's copy has only in-frame clones and leaves some out. The sample has some 300,000 clones; around 86% are singletons. The sequencing sample was made of PBMCs or T cells enriched from blood (not recorded which). Receptors were obtained from a middle-aged woman who had recovered from COVID-19.

The chain carries TRBV5-1 and TRBJ1-1; TRBD1 matches at 8 bases. Looked up from germline, CDR1 is SGHRS and CDR2 is YFSETQ. J was trimmed by 1 base and V by 4 bases; bases with no gene match: 6. The CDR3 covers 15 residues. CDR3 in amino acids: CASSPTGTGNTEAFF. CDR3 DNA: TGCGCCAGCAGCCCCACCGGGACAGGGAACACTGAAGCTTTCTTT.

V and J are TRBV5-1 and TRBJ1-5; TRBD1 is a possible D gene (6 bases). Trimming took 4 bases from V and 3 from J, leaving 11 bases between them. Germline CDR1 is SGHRS and CDR2 is YFSETQ. CDR3 length: 14 residues. In DNA, the CDR3 is TGCGCCAGCAGCACCGGGACACCCAATCAGCCCCAGCATTTT. This sequence encodes CASSTGTPNQPQHF.

The chain links TRBV7-2 to TRBJ1-6, with D possibly TRBD1 on 5 matching bases. Germline V gene lookup returns CDR1 SGHTA and CDR2 FQGNSA. The length of the CDR3 is 15 residues. The V end lost 3 bases, the J end lost 7 bases, and 13 bases lay between the germline ends. The CDR3 is CASSLGGTGNSPLHF. The CDR3 DNA reads TGTGCCAGCAGCTTGGGGGGGACTGGGAATTCACCCCTCCACTTT.

The gene calls are TRBV25-1 and TRBJ1-2; the D gene is possibly TRBD1 (6 bases). The CDR3 has 15 amino acids. Germline V CDR1 and CDR2: MGHDK, SYGVNS. Trimming removed 6 bases from V and 0 bases from J, with 14 bases in between. The CDR3 DNA reads as TGTGCCAGCAGCGCCCCGGGACAAGCTAACTATGGCTACACCTTC. Translating gives CASSAPGQANYGYTF.

V is TRBV18 and J is TRBJ2-7, with a possible D match to TRBD1 (6 bases). CDR1 is KGHSH and CDR2 is LQKENI in the germline V gene. V lost 1 base and J 7 bases, leaving 14 bases between the germline ends. The CDR3 totals 14 residues. The CDR3 protein is CASSPRDTFWEQYF. CDR3 sequence (DNA): TGTGCCAGCTCACCACGGGACACCTTTTGGGAGCAGTACTTC.

The genes are TRBV10-3 and TRBJ1-2; TRBD1 aligns across 10 bases. V lost 6 bases to trimming and J lost 5 bases; unmatched junction nucleotides: 6. This CDR3 is built from 14 residues. CDR1 ENHRY and CDR2 SYGVKD come from the germline V gene. The CDR3 DNA sequence: TGTGCCATCAGCTTGACAGGGGGCTCGTATGGCTACACCTTC. Its protein product is CAISLTGGSYGYTF.

The V and J genes are TRBV27 and TRBJ1-2, with D perhaps matching TRBD1 (6 bases). This CDR3 spans 14 amino acids. V lost 4 bases, J lost 8 bases, and 17 bases lay in between. The germline V gene encodes CDR1 MNHEY and CDR2 SMNVEV (reference sequence). The CDR3 DNA sequence: TGTGCCAGCAGTTCTTGGACAGTGGGAGCCGGCTACACCTTC. Protein: CASSSWTVGAGYTF.

The chain links TRBV7-2 to TRBJ1-2; possibly TRBD1 for D (6 bases). The CDR3 length is 15 residues. From germline, CDR1 is SGHTA and CDR2 FQGNSA. Trimming took off 5 bases at V and 8 bases at J, with 21 bases between the two ends. CDR3 region: CASSASRQVRGGYTF. In DNA, the CDR3 is TGTGCCAGCAGCGCATCTAGACAGGTCCGGGGAGGCTACACCTTC.

The rearrangement uses TRBV10-3 and TRBJ1-4; 8 nucleotides align to TRBD1. CDR1 and CDR2 (germline): ENHRY, SYGVKD. V lost 2 bases to trimming and J lost 5 bases; unmatched junction nucleotides: 4. The length of the CDR3 is 15 residues. The DNA for the CDR3 is TGTGCCATCAGTGAGGGACAGGGTAGAAATGAAAAACTGTTTTTT. Protein: CAISEGQGRNEKLFF.

V usage is TRBV7-3 and J usage is TRBJ2-6; 8 nucleotides match TRBD1. The CDR3 has 16 amino acids. V gave up 5 bases and J gave up 4 bases; unmatched junction bases: 7. The germline CDR1 and CDR2 sequences are SGHTA and FQGTGA. The CDR3 nucleotides read TGTGCCAGCAGCCTGAGACAGGGGTCCGGGGCCAACGTCCTGACTTTC. Protein sequence: CASSLRQGSGANVLTF.

The genes are TRBV5-4 and TRBJ1-2, with 7 bases matching TRBD1. The germline V gene encodes CDR1 SGHNT and CDR2 YYREEE (reference sequence). V shed 0 bases and J 5 bases; nucleotides not matched to a gene: 7. The CDR3 loop spans 15 amino acids. Here the CDR3 DNA reads TGTGCCAGCAGCTTGGGACAGGGACCTCAGTATGGCTACACCTTC. Protein product: CASSLGQGPQYGYTF.